This TCR beta chain was recorded in a study of spatial heterogeneity in lung cancer. The overall study: Sequencing was performed on follow-up PBMC samples when available, collected at a median of roughly two years after resection.

TCRdb re-called the 5' RACE reads through MiXCR, storing one row per CDR3 protein. The table includes about 120,000 distinct CDR3 sequences, 11% detected once. Indicated time point: blood at routine non-recurrence follow-up after resection. Sequencing covered unsorted whole RNA taken from tumor, nontumor lung or frozen PBMC. The sequencing here drew on PBMCs, taken at follow-up. The sequence was obtained from a female donor with early-stage non-small cell lung cancer.

CDR3 sequence: CASSLNLLPTGELFF. In DNA, the CDR3 is TGTGCCAGCAGCTTAAATCTACTCCCCACCGGGGAGCTGTTTTTT. The V gene is TRBV7-8, the J gene TRBJ2-2; D is uncertain. The germline V gene encodes CDR1 SGHVS and CDR2 FQNEAQ. V lost 2 bases to trimming and J lost 4 bases, with 11 bases between them. The CDR3 totals 15 residues.